Sequencing of this T cell receptor (beta chain) was carried out in a study of CD8 T cells in ankylosing spondylitis. TCRdb re-called the 5' RACE reads through MiXCR, storing one row per CDR3 protein. This table has over 100,000 distinct CDR3 sequences, 10% to 12% appearing once. This clonotype was seen at least ten times. What it binds is not known. Between the trimmed V and J ends, which lost 11 bases and 6 bases, there was a span of 14 bases. Germline-derived CDR1 and CDR2 are MDHEN and SYDVKM. The CDR3 runs 11 residues. General study findings and limits: Before this, some motif variants had been reported in reactive arthritis synovial fluid and blood.

V and J are TRBV28 and TRBJ2-7; D uncertain. The sequence came from a female donor with ankylosing spondylitis or in good health (not recorded which). Sequenced: blood, either unsorted or a sorted T cell fraction (not recorded which). The CDR3 region has the DNA TGTGCCGTATCAAGCGTGGCCGAGCAGTACTTC. It codes for CAVSSVAEQYF.